Below, one T cell receptor beta chain is given with its context. Profiled with immunoSEQ multiplex PCR; TCRdb holds only in-frame clones, not every one. The table lists 250,000 or so clones, about 85% of them singletons. The V gene's germline CDR1 is MDHEN and CDR2 SYDVKM. This CDR3 has 14 amino acids. The V segment lost 5 bases and the J segment 9 bases; nucleotides outside the gene matches: 6. The data were taken from a study of blood T cell repertoires in COVID-19. The V call is TRBV28, the J call TRBJ1-6; 8 bases map to TRBD1. The clonotype comes from a woman aged 50 to 60 who had been exposed to COVID-19. The sample taken for sequencing was PBMCs or T cells enriched from blood (not recorded which). CDR3 bases: TGTGCCAGCAGTCCACTGACAGGGGTTTCACCCCTCCACTTT. Translation gives CASSPLTGVSPLHF.